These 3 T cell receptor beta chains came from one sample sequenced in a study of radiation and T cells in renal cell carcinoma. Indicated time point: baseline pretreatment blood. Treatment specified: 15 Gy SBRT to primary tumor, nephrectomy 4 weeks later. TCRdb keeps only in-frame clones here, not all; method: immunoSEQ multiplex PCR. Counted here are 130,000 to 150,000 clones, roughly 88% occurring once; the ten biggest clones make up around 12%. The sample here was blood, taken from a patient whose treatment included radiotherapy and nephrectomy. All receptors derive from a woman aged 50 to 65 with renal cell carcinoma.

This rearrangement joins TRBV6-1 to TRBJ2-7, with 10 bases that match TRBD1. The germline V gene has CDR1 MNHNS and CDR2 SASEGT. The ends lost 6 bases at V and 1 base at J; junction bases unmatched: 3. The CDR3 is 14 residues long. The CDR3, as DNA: TGTGCCAGCAGCAGACAGGGGGCGTCCTACGAGCAGTACTTC. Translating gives CASSRQGASYEQYF.

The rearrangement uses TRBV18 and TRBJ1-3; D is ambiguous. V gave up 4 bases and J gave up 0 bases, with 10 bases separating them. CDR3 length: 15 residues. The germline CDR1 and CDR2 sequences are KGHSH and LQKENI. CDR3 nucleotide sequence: TGTGCCAGCTCACAGGGAGCCAGCTCTGGAAACACCATATATTTT. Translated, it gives CASSQGASSGNTIYF.

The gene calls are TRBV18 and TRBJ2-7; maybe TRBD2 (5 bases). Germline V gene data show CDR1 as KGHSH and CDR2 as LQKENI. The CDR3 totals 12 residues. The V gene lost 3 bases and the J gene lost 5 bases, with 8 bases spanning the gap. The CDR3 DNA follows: TGTGCCAGCTCACCCTGGGGAGACGAGCAGTACTTC. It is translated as CASSPWGDEQYF. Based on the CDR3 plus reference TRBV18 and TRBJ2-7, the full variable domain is NAGVMQNPRHLVRRRGQEARLRCSPMKGHSHVYWYRQLPEEGLKFMVYLQKENIIDESGMPKERFSAEFPKEGPSILRIQQVVRGDSAAYFCASSPWGDEQYFGPGTRLTVT.